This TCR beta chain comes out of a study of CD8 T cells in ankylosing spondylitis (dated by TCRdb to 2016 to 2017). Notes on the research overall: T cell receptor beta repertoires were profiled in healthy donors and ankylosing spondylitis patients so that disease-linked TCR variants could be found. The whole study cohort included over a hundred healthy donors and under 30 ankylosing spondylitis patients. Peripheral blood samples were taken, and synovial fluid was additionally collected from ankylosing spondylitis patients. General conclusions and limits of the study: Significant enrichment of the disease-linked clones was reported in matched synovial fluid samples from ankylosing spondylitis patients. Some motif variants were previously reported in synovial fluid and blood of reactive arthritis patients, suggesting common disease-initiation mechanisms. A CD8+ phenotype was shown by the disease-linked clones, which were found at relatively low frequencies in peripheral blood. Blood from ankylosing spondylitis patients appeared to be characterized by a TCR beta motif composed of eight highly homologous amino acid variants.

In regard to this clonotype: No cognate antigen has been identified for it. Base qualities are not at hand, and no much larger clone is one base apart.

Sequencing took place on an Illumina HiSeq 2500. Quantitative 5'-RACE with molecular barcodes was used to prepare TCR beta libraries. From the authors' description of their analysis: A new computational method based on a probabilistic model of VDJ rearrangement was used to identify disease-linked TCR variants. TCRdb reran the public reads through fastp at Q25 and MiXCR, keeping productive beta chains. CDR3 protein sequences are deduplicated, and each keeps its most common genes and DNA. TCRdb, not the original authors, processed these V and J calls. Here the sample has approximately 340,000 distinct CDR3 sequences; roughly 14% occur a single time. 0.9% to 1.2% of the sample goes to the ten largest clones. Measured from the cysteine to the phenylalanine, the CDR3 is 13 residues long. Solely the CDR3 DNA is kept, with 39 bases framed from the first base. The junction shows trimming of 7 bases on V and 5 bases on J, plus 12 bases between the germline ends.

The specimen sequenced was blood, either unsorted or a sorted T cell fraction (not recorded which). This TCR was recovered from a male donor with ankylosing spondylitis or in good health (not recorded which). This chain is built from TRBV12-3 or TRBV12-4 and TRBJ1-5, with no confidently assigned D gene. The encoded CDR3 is CASKVGLDQPQHF. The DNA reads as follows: TGTGCCAGCAAAGTCGGTCTCGATCAGCCCCAGCATTTT.